These T cell receptor beta chains were read from a single sample in a study of cytomegalovirus exposure and HLA in healthy donors. The protocol was immunoSEQ multiplex PCR, while the TCRdb copy is restricted to in-frame clones and leaves out a portion. The data show about 120,000 clones, roughly 80% seen once. The sequenced sample consisted of PBMCs. The receptors here all came from a man aged 18 to 29 in good health and CMV-seropositive. Each CDR3 is given with its conserved first and last residue. Fields, in order: clone size, V gene, J gene, D gene, CDR3 DNA, CDR3 protein. A D gene is named only where the DNA matches it firmly. Clone size, where shown, is once, few, many, or a class for clones that have expanded.

clone_size: .
v_call: TRBV9
j_call: TRBJ2-3
d_call: .
cdr3_nt: TGTGCCAGCAGCGTAGGCGCGGGGTACACAGATACGCAGTATTTT
cdr3_aa: CASSVGAGYTDTQYF

clone_size: few
v_call: TRBV6-5
j_call: TRBJ1-3
d_call: .
cdr3_nt: TGTGCCAGCAGTGTACGGGGAGCCTCTGGAAACACCATATATTTT
cdr3_aa: CASSVRGASGNTIYF

clone_size: .
v_call: TRBV7-9
j_call: TRBJ1-1
d_call: TRBD1
cdr3_nt: TGTGCCAGCAGCCAGGCCGGACAGGGCACTGAAGCTTTCTTT
cdr3_aa: CASSQAGQGTEAFF

clone_size: .
v_call: TRBV28
j_call: TRBJ2-2
d_call: .
cdr3_nt: TGTGCCAGCAGTCCCCCACAGGGAGCGGTAGGCGGGGAGCTGTTTTTT
cdr3_aa: CASSPPQGAVGGELFF

clone_size: .
v_call: TRBV18
j_call: TRBJ2-2
d_call: TRBD2
cdr3_nt: TGTGCCAGCTCACCATATGCGGGGGGCCCCCCCGGGGAGCTGTTTTTT
cdr3_aa: CASSPYAGGPPGELFF

clone_size: few
v_call: TRBV25-1
j_call: TRBJ1-3
d_call: .
cdr3_nt: TGTGCCAGCAGTGAGAAAGGAGTAACTGGAAACACCATATATTTT
cdr3_aa: CASSEKGVTGNTIYF

clone_size: .
v_call: TRBV4-1
j_call: TRBJ1-4
d_call: .
cdr3_nt: TGCGCCAGCAGCCAAGGGGGGCGATTTAATGAAAAACTGTTTTTT
cdr3_aa: CASSQGGRFNEKLFF

clone_size: .
v_call: TRBV28
j_call: TRBJ1-1
d_call: .
cdr3_nt: TGTGCCAGCAGTTTTCGGTTGAACACTGAAGCTTTCTTT
cdr3_aa: CASSFRLNTEAFF

clone_size: .
v_call: TRBV9
j_call: TRBJ2-3
d_call: .
cdr3_nt: TGTGCCAGCAGCGCCCTAAGTGATACGCAGTATTTT
cdr3_aa: CASSALSDTQYF

clone_size: .
v_call: TRBV6-5
j_call: TRBJ2-2
d_call: TRBD1
cdr3_nt: TGTGCCAGCAGCCGGACAGGCGACACCGGGGAGCTGTTTTTT
cdr3_aa: CASSRTGDTGELFF

clone_size: .
v_call: TRBV27
j_call: TRBJ2-7
d_call: .
cdr3_nt: TGTGCCAGCAGGGGAGGGGGAGGCGAGCAGTACTTC
cdr3_aa: CASRGGGGEQYF

clone_size: .
v_call: TRBV5-1
j_call: TRBJ2-3
d_call: .
cdr3_nt: TGCGCCAGCAGCCAATCCGGGGCCCGGGGGACAGATACGCAGTATTTT
cdr3_aa: CASSQSGARGTDTQYF

clone_size: few
v_call: TRBV27
j_call: TRBJ2-5
d_call: TRBD2
cdr3_nt: TGTGCCAGCAGTTTAATGGCGGGGGGGAGGGAGACCCAGTACTTC
cdr3_aa: CASSLMAGGRETQYF

clone_size: .
v_call: TRBV9
j_call: TRBJ1-3
d_call: .
cdr3_nt: TGTGCCAGCAGCGTAGAACAGGGATACTCTGGAAACACCATATATTTT
cdr3_aa: CASSVEQGYSGNTIYF

clone_size: .
v_call: TRBV6-4
j_call: TRBJ2-3
d_call: TRBD2
cdr3_nt: TGTGCCAGCAGTTCTAGCGGGGGCACAGATACGCAGTATTTT
cdr3_aa: CASSSSGGTDTQYF

clone_size: .
v_call: TRBV5-1
j_call: TRBJ1-1
d_call: TRBD1
cdr3_nt: TGCGCCAGCAGCGCCAACAGGGGGCCCCAGAACACTGAAGCTTTCTTT
cdr3_aa: CASSANRGPQNTEAFF

clone_size: .
v_call: TRBV6-5
j_call: TRBJ2-7
d_call: .
cdr3_nt: TGTGCCAGCAGCCGTGGCTGGGAGCAGTACTTC
cdr3_aa: CASSRGWEQYF

clone_size: .
v_call: TRBV5-8
j_call: TRBJ1-2
d_call: .
cdr3_nt: TGTGCCAGCAGCTTGGAGGGGGGGCCCCATGGCTACACCTTC
cdr3_aa: CASSLEGGPHGYTF

clone_size: .
v_call: TRBV19
j_call: TRBJ1-1
d_call: .
cdr3_nt: TGTGCCAGTAGCCCGTCGGGATGGAACACTGAAGCTTTCTTT
cdr3_aa: CASSPSGWNTEAFF

clone_size: .
v_call: TRBV7-9
j_call: TRBJ2-5
d_call: TRBD1
cdr3_nt: TGTGCCAGCAGCCCCCCTGGTGGGACAGCCAAAGAGACCCAGTACTTC
cdr3_aa: CASSPPGGTAKETQYF

clone_size: .
v_call: TRBV7-8
j_call: TRBJ2-7
d_call: TRBD2
cdr3_nt: TGTGCCAGCAGCTTAACTAGCGGGGGCCCTAACGGGCAGTACTTC
cdr3_aa: CASSLTSGGPNGQYF

clone_size: once
v_call: TRBV28
j_call: TRBJ2-2
d_call: .
cdr3_nt: TGTGCCACTAACACCGGGGAGCTGTTTTTT
cdr3_aa: CATNTGELFF